A single sample is the source of the 28 T cell receptor beta chains below, sequenced in a study of T-cell memory formation after mild COVID-19. Using its own MiXCR run on the 5' RACE reads, TCRdb lists one record per CDR3 protein. The table lists about 250,000 distinct CDR3 sequences, about a sixth of them singletons, with more than 20% in the top ten. The specimen was PBMCs or a T cell subset sorted from them (not recorded which). The receptors come from a man between 18 and 29 years old who had mild COVID-19 (a few samples of this study predate the infection). Cell type and time point are not known.

In DNA, the CDR3 is TGTGCCAGCAGCTCTCCGGGACCTGGGGCCAACGTCCTGACTTTC. This codes for CASSSPGPGANVLTF. The chain links TRBV7-2 to TRBJ2-6, with D perhaps given as TRBD1 or TRBD2 (5 bases each). The germline gives CDR1 SGHTA, CDR2 FQGNSA. Trimming removed 4 bases from V and 2 bases from J, with 9 bases in between. CDR3 length: 15 amino acids. The full variable domain, its missing parts supplied by reference TRBV7-2 and TRBJ2-6, is GAGVSQSPSNKVTEKGKDVELRCDPISGHTALYWYRQSLGQGLEFLIYFQGNSAPDKSGLPSDRFSAERTGGSVSTLTIQRTQQEDSAVYLCASSSPGPGANVLTFGAGSRLTVL.

The CDR3 coding sequence is TGCAGCGTCACAGGGGCCAATGCCTACGAGCAGTACTTC. It specifies CSVTGANAYEQYF. The J gene is TRBJ2-7, the V gene TRBV29-1; 7 bases are shared with TRBD1. Germline V gene data show CDR1 as SQVTM and CDR2 as ANQGSEA. V lost 6 bases, J lost 2 bases, and 7 bases stayed unmatched. CDR3 size: 13 residues.

There are a few counts of this clonotype. The rearrangement uses TRBV12-3 or TRBV12-4 and TRBJ2-3; D may correspond to TRBD1 or TRBD2 (6 bases each). Trimming took 1 base from V and 2 from J, leaving 13 bases between them. The CDR3 spans 16 residues. CDR3 nucleotide sequence: TGTGCCAGCAGTTTAGGGGGGGCCGCGATCACAGATACGCAGTATTTT. The encoded protein is CASSLGGAAITDTQYF.

This chain connects TRBV11-2 to TRBJ2-3; a possible D gene is TRBD2 (6 bases). CDR1 and CDR2 from the germline V gene are SGHAT and FQNNGV. This CDR3 spans 17 amino acids. The V end lost 5 bases, the J end lost 7 bases, and 25 bases lay between the germline ends. CDR3 nucleotide sequence: TGTGCCAGCAGCGCGGTAGGATGGCGGGGTCATTTAAATACGCAGTATTTT. Residues: CASSAVGWRGHLNTQYF.

This chain joins TRBV7-2 and TRBJ1-5, with D uncertain. This CDR3 region has 14 residues. V lost 6 bases, J lost 2 bases, and 11 bases lay in between. CDR1 and CDR2 (germline): SGHTA, FQGNSA. For the CDR3, the DNA is TGTGCCAGCAGTAACACCCGCGGCAATCAGCCCCAGCATTTT. Its protein is CASSNTRGNQPQHF. The whole variable domain, remainder taken from reference TRBV7-2 and TRBJ1-5, is GAGVSQSPSNKVTEKGKDVELRCDPISGHTALYWYRQSLGQGLEFLIYFQGNSAPDKSGLPSDRFSAERTGGSVSTLTIQRTQQEDSAVYLCASSNTRGNQPQHFGDGTRLSIL.

This clonotype turned up a few times. The chain uses TRBV9 and TRBJ2-7; TRBD1 agrees at 9 bases. With V trimmed by 5 bases and J by 2 bases, 5 bases remained unmatched. CDR1 and CDR2 (germline): SGDLS, YYNGEE. This CDR3 is built from 14 residues. The CDR3 DNA reads as TGTGCCAGCAGTCACGGACAGGGGACCTACGAGCAGTACTTC. This sequence encodes CASSHGQGTYEQYF.

The V and J genes are TRBV6-5 and TRBJ1-5; D unresolved. V dropped 4 bases and J dropped 4 bases, with 11 bases sitting between them. This CDR3 is 14 amino acids long. Per the germline V gene, CDR1 is MNHEY and CDR2 is SVGAGI. In DNA form, the CDR3 reads TGTGCCAGCAGTTCTCGACGGAGGAATCAGCCCCAGCATTTT. The encoded protein is CASSSRRRNQPQHF.

The chain recombines TRBV12-3 or TRBV12-4 with TRBJ2-1; 9 nucleotides align to TRBD1. V shed 5 bases and J 10 bases; nucleotides not matched to a gene: 12. This CDR3 is 15 amino acids long. The CDR3 coding sequence is TGTGCCAGCAGTCCTCGGGACAGGGCGAGAGGAGAGCAGTTCTTC. This translates into CASSPRDRARGEQFF.

This clonotype was seen a few times. The V and J genes are TRBV6-2 or TRBV6-3 and TRBJ2-2; D gene unclear. The V gene lost 7 bases and the J gene lost 2 bases, with 8 bases spanning the gap. CDR1 and CDR2 from the germline V gene are MNHEY and SVGEGT. The CDR3 spans 13 residues. The CDR3: CASKSVNTGELFF. The CDR3 DNA sequence: TGTGCCAGCAAGTCCGTCAACACCGGGGAGCTGTTTTTT.

The CDR3 is CASSRPGTGQETQYF. In nucleotides, the CDR3 is TGTGCCAGCAGCCGGCCGGGGACAGGCCAAGAGACCCAGTACTTC. This chain links TRBV4-2 with TRBJ2-5; 8 bases are a match to TRBD1. The CDR3 has 15 amino acids. Germline lookup yields CDR1 LGHNA and CDR2 YNFKEQ. J gave up 1 base and V 4 bases, and 5 bases lay outside the gene matches.

The chain links TRBV4-1 to TRBJ2-1; D is undetermined. The CDR3 sequence is 14 residues long. Trimming pared 0 bases from V and 5 bases from J, leaving 8 bases between. Germline V CDR1 and CDR2: MGHRA, YSYEKL. The CDR3 nucleotides read TGCGCCAGCAGCCAAGAGGCTGCCAACAATGAGCAGTTCTTC. Translated: CASSQEAANNEQFF.

The chain joins TRBV19 to TRBJ2-1; tentatively, D is TRBD2 (6 bases). The CDR3 is 14 residues long. Germline V gene data show CDR1 as LNHDA and CDR2 as SQIVND (reference sequence). V was clipped by 3 bases and J by 7 bases, with 13 bases between them. The CDR3 DNA reads TGTGCCAGTAGTATTGCACTAGCTCCAAATGAGCAGTTCTTC. Its protein is CASSIALAPNEQFF.

The genes are TRBV11-2 and TRBJ1-6, with no clear D. This CDR3 region has 16 residues. Germline V gene data show CDR1 as SGHAT and CDR2 as FQNNGV. The V end was cut by 3 bases, the J end by 0 bases, with 9 bases between. DNA of the CDR3: TGTGCCAGCAGCTTTGCCCCGGGCTCCTATAATTCACCCCTCCACTTT. It yields the protein CASSFAPGSYNSPLHF.

On this clonotype: The germline gene is not matched at one end of the junction; a read error may be the cause. The chain combines TRBV7-2 with TRBJ2-7; 8 bases are a match to TRBD1. The CDR3 covers 12 residues. Germline V gene sequence: CDR1 SGHTA, CDR2 FQGNSA. CDR3 region: CASSMPPGQDDF. CDR3 nucleotides: TGTGCCAGCAGTATGCCGCCGGGACAGGATGACTTC. Full variable domain (remainder filled in from reference TRBV7-2 and TRBJ2-7): GAGVSQSPSNKVTEKGKDVELRCDPISGHTALYWYRQSLGQGLEFLIYFQGNSAPDKSGLPSDRFSAERTGGSVSTLTIQRTQQEDSAVYLCASSMPPGQDDFGPGTRLTVT.

This chain connects TRBV5-1 to TRBJ2-6; D is ambiguous. This CDR3 has 15 amino acids. Germline-derived CDR1 and CDR2 are SGHRS and YFSETQ. V lost 3 bases to trimming and J lost 4 bases, with 11 bases between them. The chain's CDR3 is CASSWGPTGANVLTF. The CDR3 region has the DNA TGCGCCAGCAGCTGGGGTCCCACGGGGGCCAACGTCCTGACTTTC.

This clonotype was detected a few times. The CDR3 is CASRTGDEGAFF. The CDR3 DNA is TGCGCCAGCAGAACAGGGGACGAGGGTGCTTTCTTT. V is TRBV10-2 and J is TRBJ1-1, with 7 bases that match TRBD1. Germline trimming cut 6 bases from V and 11 bases from J; bases unmatched to any gene: 9. Germline V gives CDR1 WSHSY, CDR2 SAAADI. CDR3 size: 12 residues.

The rearrangement joins TRBV10-1 to TRBJ2-3, with D possibly TRBD2 on 5 matching bases. The V end lost 1 base, the J end lost 3 bases, and 14 bases lay between the germline ends. Germline V gene data show CDR1 as WNHNN and CDR2 as SYGVQD (reference sequence). The CDR3 sequence is 16 residues long. The CDR3 DNA sequence: TGCGCCAGCAGTGAGTTTTTAGGGTCGGGGACAGATACGCAGTATTTT. It yields the protein CASSEFLGSGTDTQYF.

This clonotype came up a few times. The rearrangement links TRBV7-3 to TRBJ2-3; no clear D. Germline V gene lookup returns CDR1 SGHTA and CDR2 FQGTGA. The CDR3 totals 13 residues. V lost 5 bases and J 4 bases, leaving 10 bases between the germline ends. The DNA of the CDR3 is TGTGCCAGCAGCCCCAAGTCTTCAGATACGCAGTATTTT. The encoded protein is CASSPKSSDTQYF.

The chain couples TRBV2 to TRBJ1-1; 12 positions agree with TRBD1. CDR3 length equals 16 residues. Per the germline V gene, CDR1 is SNHLY and CDR2 is FYNNEI. V trimming: 0 bases; J trimming: 4 bases; junction bases outside the gene matches: 3. The CDR3 is CASSEAGTGGSTEAFF. The CDR3 DNA sequence: TGTGCCAGCAGTGAAGCTGGGACAGGGGGCAGCACTGAAGCTTTCTTT.

The chain links TRBV7-2 to TRBJ1-5, with 9 bases aligning to TRBD1. Germline V gives CDR1 SGHTA, CDR2 FQGNSA. The CDR3 runs 15 residues. V shed 5 bases, J shed 5 bases, and the junction held 7 bases outside the gene matches. In DNA form, the CDR3 reads TGTGCCAGCAGCCACCCACAGGGGGCTCATCAGCCCCAGCATTTT. As protein: CASSHPQGAHQPQHF.

This chain connects TRBV7-9 to TRBJ1-5; the match to TRBD1 covers 9 bases. Germline V gene data show CDR1 as SEHNR and CDR2 as FQNEAQ (reference sequence). The CDR3 sequence is 17 residues long. After removal of 5 bases from V and 4 bases from J, the junction contained 12 bases not matched to a gene. The CDR3 nucleotides are TGTGCCAGCAGCAGCCGGGACAGGGAATTTAAAAATCAGCCCCAGCATTTT. Protein: CASSSRDREFKNQPQHF.

The chain uses TRBV6-5 and TRBJ1-5; 7 positions agree with TRBD1. CDR3 length: 14 amino acids. With V trimmed by 5 bases and J by 0 bases, 1 base remained unmatched. Germline values: CDR1 MNHEY, CDR2 SVGAGI. The CDR3 loop reads CASSTGVSNQPQHF. The CDR3 nucleotides are TGTGCCAGCAGTACAGGGGTTAGCAATCAGCCCCAGCATTTT.

This clonotype has more than one count but fewer than ten. The V and J genes are TRBV12-3 or TRBV12-4 and TRBJ1-1; no reliable D call. The CDR3 is made up of 13 amino acids. With 7 bases removed from V and 4 bases from J, the gap between germline ends came to 13 bases. CDR3 sequence: CASTRVGATEAFF. The CDR3 bases are TGTGCCAGCACACGGGTAGGTGCCACTGAAGCTTTCTTT.

This chain uses TRBV5-1 with TRBJ2-1; the D call may be TRBD1 or TRBD2 (5 bases each). V was trimmed by 4 bases and J by 4 bases, leaving 12 bases between them. The CDR3 loop spans 14 amino acids. Germline-derived CDR1 and CDR2 are SGHRS and YFSETQ. CDR3 loop: CASSHGTVYNEQFF. CDR3 nucleotide sequence: TGCGCCAGCAGCCACGGGACGGTGTACAATGAGCAGTTCTTC.

J is TRBJ2-4 and V is TRBV10-3; D possibly corresponds to TRBD1 (5 bases). The germline V and J ends were trimmed by 0 bases and 0 bases, with 9 bases remaining between them. The CDR3 is 16 amino acids. Germline lookup yields CDR1 ENHRY and CDR2 SYGVKD. The CDR3 spells CAISESTGAAKNIQYF. DNA for the CDR3: TGTGCCATCAGTGAGTCGACTGGGGCAGCCAAAAACATTCAGTACTTC.

This clonotype has ten or more counts. V and J are TRBV20-1 and TRBJ2-1; D tentatively fits TRBD1 or TRBD2 (5 bases each). Germline V gene lookup returns CDR1 DFQATT and CDR2 SNEGSKA (reference sequence). V gave up 0 bases and J gave up 2 bases, with 11 bases separating them. The CDR3 extends over 15 amino acids. The CDR3 region has the DNA TGCAGTGCTAGAGATGGACGGGGACCCTACAATGAGCAGTTCTTC. Its protein is CSARDGRGPYNEQFF.

This chain joins TRBV7-9 and TRBJ2-4, with 12 bases matching TRBD2. This CDR3 region has 18 residues. The germline CDR1 and CDR2 sequences are SEHNR and FQNEAQ (reference sequence). J gave up 0 bases and V 4 bases, and 7 bases lay outside the gene matches. The CDR3 DNA is TGTGCCAGCAGCTCACTAGCGGGGGGCCTTTTAGCCAAAAACATTCAGTACTTC. Amino acids: CASSSLAGGLLAKNIQYF.

The chain joins TRBV6-5 to TRBJ2-3, with D perhaps being TRBD1 or TRBD2 (5 bases each). Trimming left V 2 bases short and J 13 bases short, with 22 bases between. This CDR3 comprises 15 residues. CDR1 is MNHEY, CDR2 SVGAGI, per germline. In nucleotides, the CDR3 is TGTGCCAGCAGTTACAGTGGGGACGTCGTGGGGCAGGAGTATTTT. Translation: CASSYSGDVVGQEYF.